This T cell receptor beta chain was identified during a study of patients and donors after allogeneic stem cell transplantation. TCRdb called the RT-PCR reads again in MiXCR, with one record for every CDR3 protein. The table has roughly 880,000 distinct CDR3 sequences, about 20% seen once. Germline loops: CDR1 DFQATT, CDR2 SNEGSKA (reference sequence). The CDR3 length is 15 residues. Germline trimming cut 5 bases from V and 6 bases from J; bases unmatched to any gene: 13. The chain links TRBV20-1 to TRBJ2-1, with TRBD2 matching over 7 bases. Sequenced sample: blood, either unsorted or a sorted T cell fraction (not recorded which). This clonotype originated in a human donor who was either an allogeneic HSCT recipient or a stem cell or donor lymphocyte infusion donor (not recorded which). It is not recorded whose cells these are; they may come from a transplant donor. This CDR3 reads CSACTSDYKGNEQFF. The DNA for the CDR3 is TGCAGTGCTTGCACTAGCGATTATAAGGGCAATGAGCAGTTCTTC.